Below, one T cell receptor (beta chain) is given with its context. This clonotype was recorded a few times. It has no known antigen specificity. Base qualities are not recorded, but no much larger clone differs from it by a single base. Counted from cysteine to phenylalanine, this CDR3 has 15 amino acids. Only the CDR3 portion is preserved as DNA: 45 bases, with reading frame beginning at the first base. The germline V and J ends show losses of 5 bases and 5 bases respectively, and no gene match explains 7 bases of the junction. CDR1 is given as LNHDA and CDR2 as SQIVND, both from the germline V gene (reference sequence). This sample is drawn from a study of T cell repertoires in cytomegalovirus infection (dated by TCRdb to about 2019). General notes on the study: Because public TCR beta signatures pointed to carriage of CMV infection together with the matching HLA type, the HLA type of each donor mattered for the analysis.

Overall study results and their limits: In the ex vivo response, HLA-C-restricted CMV-specific TCR beta clonotypes were dominant, and in two of eight donors the single most frequent clonotype came from this HLA-C-restricted group. In both this cohort and an independent cohort of some 350 donors, the cumulative frequency of public TCR beta family members distinguished carriers of CMV infection plus the relevant HLA type.

Sequencing was carried out with an Illumina HiSeq 1500. TCRdb reworked the public reads: Q25 trimming with fastp, MiXCR clone assembly, productive beta chains retained. Duplicate CDR3 protein sequences are folded into a single record with the most common DNA and genes. Within this sample are 150,000 to 200,000 distinct CDR3 sequences, with 28% of them counted one time only. The biggest ten clones account for just over 30% of the sample. The sequence was obtained from a human donor in good health (CMV status not recorded). Some clones in this sample may be carry-over from other donors' samples. The receptor chain draws on TRBV19 and TRBJ1-1; 11 bases in the middle match TRBD1. The sequenced sample consisted of PBMCs. The nucleotides are TGTGCCAGTAGTCCCACTGGACAGGGGGCAACTGAAGCTTTCTTT. It translates as CASSPTGQGATEAFF.